This TCR beta chain was recovered during a study of blood T cell repertoires in COVID-19. Study summary: Nucleic acid was either cDNA or gDNA, and it came from T cells, B-cell-depleted T cells, or PBMCs.

The junction had 10 bases not matched to a gene; V was cut back by 9 bases and J by 4 bases. Germline values: CDR1 SGHTA, CDR2 FQGNSA. The CDR3 has 14 residues. Profiled with immunoSEQ multiplex PCR; TCRdb holds only in-frame clones, not every one. The table records 250,000 to 350,000 clones, roughly 85% of them present only once. The specimen was PBMCs or T cells enriched from blood (not recorded which). The V and J genes are TRBV7-2 and TRBJ1-2; 8 bases map to TRBD1. The TCR was taken from a woman aged 45-60 years who had recovered from COVID-19. The CDR3 nucleotides read TGTGCCAGTTCACCAGGGGGCGCCAGCTATGGCTACACCTTC. It codes for CASSPGGASYGYTF.